The text below deals with one T cell receptor beta chain. In the authors' methods: By means of reference gene primer amplification, nucleated cell counts were estimated. TCRdb's table, derived via immunoSEQ multiplex PCR, lists solely in-frame clones and lacks some. V and J calls and clone size follow that table, whereas D and trimming were derived from the DNA. The table includes more than 150,000 clones, 70% to 90% detected once. These data belong to a study of blood T cell repertoires in COVID-19. Overall study context: From the United States, Italy and Spain came samples of acute and convalescent COVID-19. In each case, the material was cDNA or gDNA derived from T cells, B-cell-depleted T cells, or PBMCs.

The sequence derives from a man over 45 with active or convalescent COVID-19. The sample comprised peripheral blood.

CDR3 nucleotides: TGTGCCAGCAGCGAAGCCCGGCGGGCAAATGAAAAACTGTTTTTT. This encodes CASSEARRANEKLFF. J is TRBJ1-4 and V is TRBV3-1 (or the pseudogene TRBV3-2); D gene uncertain. Trimming left V 5 bases short and J 5 bases short, with 15 bases between. The germline CDR1 and CDR2 sequences are LGHDT and YNNKEL (reference sequence). This CDR3 has 15 residues.